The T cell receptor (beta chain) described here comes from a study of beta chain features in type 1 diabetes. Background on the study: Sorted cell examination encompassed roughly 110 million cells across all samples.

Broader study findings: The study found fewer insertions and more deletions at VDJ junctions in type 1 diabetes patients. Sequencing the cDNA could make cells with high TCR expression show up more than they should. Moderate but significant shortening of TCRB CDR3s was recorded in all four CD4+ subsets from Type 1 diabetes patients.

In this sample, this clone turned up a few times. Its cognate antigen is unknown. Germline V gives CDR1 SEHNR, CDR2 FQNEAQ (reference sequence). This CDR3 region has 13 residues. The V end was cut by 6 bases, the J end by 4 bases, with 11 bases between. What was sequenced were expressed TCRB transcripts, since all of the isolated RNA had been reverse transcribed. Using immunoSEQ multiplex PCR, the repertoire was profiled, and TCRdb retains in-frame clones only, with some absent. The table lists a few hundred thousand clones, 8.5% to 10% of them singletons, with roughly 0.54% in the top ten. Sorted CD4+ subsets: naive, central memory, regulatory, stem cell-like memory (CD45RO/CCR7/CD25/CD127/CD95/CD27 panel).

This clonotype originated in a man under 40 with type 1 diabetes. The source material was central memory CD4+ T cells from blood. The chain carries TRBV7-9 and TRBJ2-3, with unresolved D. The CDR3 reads CASSPRTPDTQYF. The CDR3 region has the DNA TGTGCCAGCAGTCCTCGGACCCCAGATACGCAGTATTTT. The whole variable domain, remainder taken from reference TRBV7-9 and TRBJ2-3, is DTGVSQNPRHKITKRGQNVTFRCDPISEHNRLYWYRQTLGQGPEFLTYFQNEAQLEKSRLLSDRFSAERPKGSFSTLEIQRTEQGDSAMYLCASSPRTPDTQYFGPGTRLTVL.